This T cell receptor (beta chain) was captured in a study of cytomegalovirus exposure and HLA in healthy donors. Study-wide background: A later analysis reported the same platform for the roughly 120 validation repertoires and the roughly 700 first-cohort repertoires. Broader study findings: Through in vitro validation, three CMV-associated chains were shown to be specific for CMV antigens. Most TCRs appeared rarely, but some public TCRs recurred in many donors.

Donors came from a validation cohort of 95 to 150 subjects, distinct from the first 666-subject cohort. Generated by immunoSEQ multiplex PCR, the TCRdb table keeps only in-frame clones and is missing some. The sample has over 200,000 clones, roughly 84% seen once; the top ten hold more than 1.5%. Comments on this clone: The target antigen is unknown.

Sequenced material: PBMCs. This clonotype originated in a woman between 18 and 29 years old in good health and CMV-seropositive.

The CDR3 sequence is CASSTWGQENSSNQPQHF. The DNA of the CDR3 is TGTGCCAGCAGCACGTGGGGACAGGAGAATTCGAGCAATCAGCCCCAGCATTTT. The genes are TRBV7-9 and TRBJ1-5, with 8 bases that match TRBD1. The CDR3 runs 18 residues. J gave up 1 base and V 5 bases, and 13 bases lay outside the gene matches. Germline CDR1 reads SEHNR; CDR2 reads FQNEAQ (reference sequence).